The text below deals with one TCR beta chain. The data were produced by immunoSEQ multiplex PCR, yet TCRdb's version contains in-frame clones alone and is incomplete. Seen here are hundreds of thousands of clones, roughly 86% observed once, and the top ten hold 0.009% to 0.0095%. This record comes from a study of shared T cell receptors in the human thymus. The CDR3 consists of 17 residues. With 0 bases clipped from V and 5 bases from J, the junction kept 9 bases outside the gene matches. Per germline, CDR1 MNHNS and CDR2 SASEGT. The same sample was also studied in work on human thymus T cells. That paper notes: Overlap was high between thymic repertoires from unrelated individuals, as reported in related research.

The specimen was thymocytes. The clonotype was recovered from a boy under two years old with a congenital heart defect. This sequence joins TRBV6-1 and TRBJ2-1; 8 nucleotides align to TRBD1. Here the CDR3 DNA reads TGTGCCAGCAGTGAAGCGCGCAGGGGGCAGGTCCACAATGAGCAGTTCTTC. As protein: CASSEARRGQVHNEQFF.